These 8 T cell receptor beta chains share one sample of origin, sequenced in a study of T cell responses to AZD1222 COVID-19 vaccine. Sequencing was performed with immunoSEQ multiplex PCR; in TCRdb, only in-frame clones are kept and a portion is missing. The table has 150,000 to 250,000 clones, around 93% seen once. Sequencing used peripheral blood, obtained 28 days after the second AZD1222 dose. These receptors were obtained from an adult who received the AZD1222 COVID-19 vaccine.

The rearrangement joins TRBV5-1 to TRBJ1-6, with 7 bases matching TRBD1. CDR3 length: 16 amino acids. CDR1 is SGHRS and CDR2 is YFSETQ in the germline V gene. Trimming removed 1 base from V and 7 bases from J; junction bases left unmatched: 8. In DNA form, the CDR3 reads TGCGCCAGCAGCTTGAATGTCGGAGGGGGCAATTCACCCCTCCACTTT. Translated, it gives CASSLNVGGGNSPLHF.

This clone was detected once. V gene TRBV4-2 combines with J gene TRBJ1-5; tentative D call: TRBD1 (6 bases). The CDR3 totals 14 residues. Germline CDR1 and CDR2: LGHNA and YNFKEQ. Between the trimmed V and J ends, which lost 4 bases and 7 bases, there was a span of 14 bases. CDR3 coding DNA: TGTGCCAGCAGCCCCGGGCAGGGGAACCAGCCCCAGCATTTT. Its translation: CASSPGQGNQPQHF.

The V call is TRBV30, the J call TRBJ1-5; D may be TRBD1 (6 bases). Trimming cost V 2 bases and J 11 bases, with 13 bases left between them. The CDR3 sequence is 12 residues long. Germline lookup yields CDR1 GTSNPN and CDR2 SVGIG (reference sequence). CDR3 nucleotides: TGTGCCTGGAGTTGGGGGGACACAGCCCAGCATTTT. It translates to CAWSWGDTAQHF.

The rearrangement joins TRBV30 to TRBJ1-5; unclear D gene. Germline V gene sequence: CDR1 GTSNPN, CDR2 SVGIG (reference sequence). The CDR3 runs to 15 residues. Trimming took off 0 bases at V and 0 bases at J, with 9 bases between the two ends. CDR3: CAWSVNDLSNQPQHF. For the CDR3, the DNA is TGTGCCTGGAGTGTAAATGACCTTAGCAATCAGCCCCAGCATTTT.

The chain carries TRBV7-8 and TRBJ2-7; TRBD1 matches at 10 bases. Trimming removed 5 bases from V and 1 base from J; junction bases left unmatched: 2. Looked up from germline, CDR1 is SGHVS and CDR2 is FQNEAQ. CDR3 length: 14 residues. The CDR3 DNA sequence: TGTGCCAGCAGCCCGGACAGGGGGTCCTACGAGCAGTACTTC. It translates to CASSPDRGSYEQYF.

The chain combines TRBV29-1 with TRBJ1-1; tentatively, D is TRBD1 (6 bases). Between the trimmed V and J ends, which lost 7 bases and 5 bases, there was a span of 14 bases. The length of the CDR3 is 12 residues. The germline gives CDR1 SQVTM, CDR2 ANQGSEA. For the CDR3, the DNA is TGCAGCGCTCCGGGGGGGCATACTGAAGCTTTCTTT. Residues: CSAPGGHTEAFF.

CDR3 loop: CASSRGVQSSSYEQYF. CDR3 nucleotides: TGCGCCAGCAGCCGCGGAGTACAGAGTAGCTCCTACGAGCAGTACTTC. This rearrangement joins TRBV4-1 to TRBJ2-7; the D is unclear. V was shortened by 4 bases and J by 0 bases, with 16 bases between the two germline ends. There are 16 residues in the CDR3. Germline V gene lookup returns CDR1 MGHRA and CDR2 YSYEKL.

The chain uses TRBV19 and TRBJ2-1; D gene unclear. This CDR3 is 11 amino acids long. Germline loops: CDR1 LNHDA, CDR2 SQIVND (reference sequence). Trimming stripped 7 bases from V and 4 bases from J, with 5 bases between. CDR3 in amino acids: CASNGYNEQFF. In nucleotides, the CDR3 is TGTGCCAGTAACGGTTACAATGAGCAGTTCTTC.